A single sample is the source of the 3 T cell receptor beta chains below, sequenced in a study of cytomegalovirus exposure and HLA in healthy donors. PCR was performed using 60 Vbeta and 13 Jbeta primers. TCRdb keeps only in-frame clones here, not all; method: immunoSEQ multiplex PCR. The sample lists 120,000 or so clones, around 80% seen once, with more than 3% in the top ten. Material for sequencing was PBMCs. The origin of the receptors is a man in his thirties or forties in good health and CMV-seronegative.

The count of this clone is one. J is TRBJ2-5 and V is TRBV2; 7 bases line up with TRBD1. The junction had 8 bases not matched to a gene; V was cut back by 5 bases and J by 5 bases. CDR1 is SNHLY, CDR2 FYNNEI, per germline. The CDR3 extends over 14 amino acids. CDR3 sequence: CASSSKTGRETQYF. In DNA form, the CDR3 reads TGTGCCAGCAGTTCAAAGACAGGGCGGGAGACCCAGTACTTC.

The genes are TRBV6-6 and TRBJ1-6; D is unclear. Germline V lookup: CDR1 MNHNY, CDR2 SVGAGI (reference sequence). Deletions cut 0 bases from V and 9 bases from J, with 6 bases between. CDR3 size: 13 residues. As DNA, the CDR3 is TGTGCCAGCAGTTACTCGAACAGTTCACCCCTCCACTTT. The encoded protein is CASSYSNSSPLHF.

The gene calls are TRBV5-1 and TRBJ1-4, with D perhaps TRBD1 (6 bases). V gave up 4 bases and J gave up 8 bases, with 9 bases separating them. CDR3 length: 12 residues. Per the germline V gene, CDR1 is SGHRS and CDR2 is YFSETQ. The CDR3 protein is CASSRDKEKLFF. DNA of the CDR3: TGCGCCAGCAGCCGGGACAAAGAAAAACTGTTTTTT.